Shown below are 9 T cell receptor beta chains from a single sample sequenced in a study of cytomegalovirus exposure and HLA in healthy donors. PCR employed 60 Vbeta and 13 Jbeta primers. Only in-frame clones appear in the TCRdb table, and some are missing; sequencing was by immunoSEQ multiplex PCR. The profile shows about 98,000 clones, about four fifths of them singletons. Material for sequencing was PBMCs. The receptors stem from a human donor in good health.

This chain joins TRBV7-9 and TRBJ2-3; 8 positions match TRBD2. Germline V lookup: CDR1 SEHNR, CDR2 FQNEAQ (reference sequence). This CDR3 spans 15 amino acids. Losses at the gene ends were 1 base for V and 1 base for J; bases not matched to a gene: 1. CDR3 DNA: TGTGCCAGCAGCTTAGGAGCGGGGGGCACAGATACGCAGTATTTT. Amino acids: CASSLGAGGTDTQYF.

The rearrangement links TRBV9 to TRBJ1-1; 7 bases line up with TRBD1. Germline assignment: CDR1 SGDLS and CDR2 YYNGEE. The CDR3 runs 14 residues. The V and J ends lost 4 bases and 4 bases, in that order; junction bases with no gene match: 7. The CDR3 DNA is TGTGCCAGCAGCCCATCGACAGGGTTCACTGAAGCTTTCTTT. Its protein is CASSPSTGFTEAFF.

The genes are TRBV7-2 and TRBJ2-1, with 11 bases that match TRBD1. There are 14 residues in the CDR3. V gave up 5 bases and J gave up 6 bases; unmatched junction bases: 3. Germline-derived CDR1 and CDR2 are SGHTA and FQGNSA. CDR3 coding DNA: TGTGCCAGCAGCACCGGACAGGGGGCCAATGAGCAGTTCTTC. Its translation is CASSTGQGANEQFF.

The genes are TRBV5-4 and TRBJ2-1, with D tentatively TRBD1 (5 bases). Trimming removed 4 bases at V and 9 bases at J, with 23 bases between. The CDR3 spans 16 residues. Germline CDR1 SGHNT, CDR2 YYREEE (reference sequence). CDR3 residues: CASSTFQGPPQGEQFF. The CDR3 region has the DNA TGTGCCAGCAGCACCTTCCAGGGTCCCCCACAAGGTGAGCAGTTCTTC.

This chain links TRBV5-8 with TRBJ1-3; D is perhaps TRBD1 (5 bases). The CDR3 spans 15 residues. Trimming took off 0 bases at V and 3 bases at J, with 10 bases between the two ends. Looked up from germline, CDR1 is SGHTS and CDR2 is YDEGEE. CDR3 in amino acids: CASSLVRGSGNTIYF. The DNA for the CDR3 is TGTGCCAGCAGCTTGGTTAGGGGAAGTGGAAACACCATATATTTT.

This chain joins TRBV6-5 and TRBJ1-1; no clear D. Trimming took 8 bases from V and 4 from J, leaving 5 bases between them. The CDR3 extends over 10 amino acids. Germline CDR1 is MNHEY and CDR2 is SVGAGI. In DNA, the CDR3 is TGTGCCAGCCGGGTCACTGAAGCTTTCTTT. This codes for CASRVTEAFF.

This clone was seen ten or more times. This chain connects TRBV4-3 to TRBJ2-2, with D uncertain. The length of the CDR3 is 13 residues. With 1 base removed from V and 5 bases from J, the gap between germline ends came to 5 bases. CDR1 and CDR2 (germline): LGHNA, YSLEER. DNA of the CDR3: TGCGCCAGCAGCCAAGTTACTACCGGGGAGCTGTTTTTT. This translates into CASSQVTTGELFF.

The rearrangement joins TRBV5-1 to TRBJ1-1, with D unresolved. Per germline, CDR1 SGHRS and CDR2 YFSETQ. The V end was cut by 4 bases, the J end by 5 bases, with 12 bases between. CDR3 length equals 13 residues. CDR3 in DNA: TGCGCCAGCAGCCTGCTTGGCCGAACTGAAGCTTTCTTT. This translates into CASSLLGRTEAFF.

V is TRBV11-2 and J is TRBJ1-3, with D hard to call. CDR1 SGHAT and CDR2 FQNNGV come from the germline V gene. This CDR3 has 17 amino acids. Trimming took off 7 bases at V and 4 bases at J, with 23 bases between the two ends. CDR3: CASTDPSESTGGNTIYF. For the CDR3, the DNA is TGTGCCAGCACCGACCCTTCCGAGTCCACGGGGGGAAACACCATATATTTT.